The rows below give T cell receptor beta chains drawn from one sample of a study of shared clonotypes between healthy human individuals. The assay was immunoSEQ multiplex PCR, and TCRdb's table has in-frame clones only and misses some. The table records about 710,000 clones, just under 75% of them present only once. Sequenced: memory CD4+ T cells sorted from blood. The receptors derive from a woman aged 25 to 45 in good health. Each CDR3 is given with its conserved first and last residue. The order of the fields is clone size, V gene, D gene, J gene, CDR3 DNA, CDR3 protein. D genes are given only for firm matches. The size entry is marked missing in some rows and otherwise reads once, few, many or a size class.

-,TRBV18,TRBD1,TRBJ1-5,TGTGCCAGCTCACCGGAACAGGGGGTTGGGCGGCCCCAGCATTTT,CASSPEQGVGRPQHF
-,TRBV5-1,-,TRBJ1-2,TGCGCCAGCAGCTTGGGCAGGGAGGATGGCTACACCTTC,CASSLGREDGYTF
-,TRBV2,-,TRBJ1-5,TGTGCCAGCAGTGAAGTGGGAGATCAGCCCCAGCATTTT,CASSEVGDQPQHF
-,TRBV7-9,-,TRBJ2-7,TGTGCCAGCAGCCTTAATCGTTTTCCCGCGAGGTCGGATGAGCAGTACTTC,CASSLNRFPARSDEQYF
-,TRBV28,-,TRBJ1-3,TGTGCCAGCAGTTTCTCATTAGGGACTGGAAACACCATATATTTT,CASSFSLGTGNTIYF
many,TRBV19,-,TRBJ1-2,TGTGCCAGTACGGTAGGAGGGTTACTCTATGGCTACACCTTC,CASTVGGLLYGYTF
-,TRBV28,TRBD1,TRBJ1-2,TGTGCCAGCAGTTTTTTCCCCGGACAGGGGGGCTACACCTTC,CASSFFPGQGGYTF
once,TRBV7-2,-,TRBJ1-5,TGTGCCAGCAGCTTCCACATGAGCAATCAGCCCCAGCATTTT,CASSFHMSNQPQHF
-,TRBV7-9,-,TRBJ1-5,TGTGCCAGCAGCTTCAGCAATCAGCCCCAGCATTTT,CASSFSNQPQHF
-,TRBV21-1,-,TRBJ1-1,TGTGCCGGAGACGGAGGAGACACTGAAGCTTTCTTT,CAGDGGDTEAFF
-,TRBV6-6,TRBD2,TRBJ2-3,TGTGCCAGCAGTTACTCTGCGGGGGAGCAGTATTTT,CASSYSAGEQYF
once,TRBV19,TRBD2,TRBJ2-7,TGTGCCAGTAGTATCCGCGTGGGACTAGCGGGTGAATCCTACGAGCAGTACTTC,CASSIRVGLAGESYEQYF
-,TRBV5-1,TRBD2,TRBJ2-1,TGCGCCAGCAGTGTGGCTAGCGGGAGTTATAATGAGCAGTTCTTC,CASSVASGSYNEQFF
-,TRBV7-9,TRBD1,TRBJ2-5,TGTGCCAGCAGCGCGGGACAGGGGACCCAGTACTTC,CASSAGQGTQYF
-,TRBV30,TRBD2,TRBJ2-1,TGTGCCGGGGGAACTAGCGGGACCTACAATGAGCAGTTCTTC,CAGGTSGTYNEQFF
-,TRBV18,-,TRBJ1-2,TGTGCCAGCTCACGGGGCCAGGGACATGGCTACACCTTC,CASSRGQGHGYTF
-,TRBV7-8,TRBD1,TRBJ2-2,TGTGCCAGCAGTCCGGACAGGGACGCCGGGGAGCTGTTTTTT,CASSPDRDAGELFF
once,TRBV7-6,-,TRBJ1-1,TGTGCCAGCAGCTTATTGGGGAACACTGAAGCTTTCTTT,CASSLLGNTEAFF
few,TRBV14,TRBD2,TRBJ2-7,TGTGCCAGCAGCCGACTAGCGGGAGGTGGAGACTACGAGCAGTACTTC,CASSRLAGGGDYEQYF
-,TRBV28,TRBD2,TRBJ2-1,TGTGCCAGCATCCCTAGCGGGCGCCCCTACAATGAGCAGTTCTTC,CASIPSGRPYNEQFF
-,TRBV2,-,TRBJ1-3,TGTGCCAGCATCGGGGGGTGGTCTGGAAACACCATATATTTT,CASIGGWSGNTIYF
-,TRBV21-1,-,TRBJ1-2,TGTGCCAGCAGCTTAGCAAAGGGGGGAGGGAACTATGGCTACACCTTC,CASSLAKGGGNYGYTF
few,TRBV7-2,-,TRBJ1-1,TGTGCCAGCAGCTTTGAGGGGTCGACTGAAGCTTTCTTT,CASSFEGSTEAFF
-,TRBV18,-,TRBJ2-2,TGTGCCAGCTCAAGTACGGGAGTAGACACCGGGGAGCTGTTTTTT,CASSSTGVDTGELFF
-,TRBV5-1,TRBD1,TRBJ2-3,TGCGCCAGCAGCTTGGGACAGGGTCTAACAGATACGCAGTATTTT,CASSLGQGLTDTQYF
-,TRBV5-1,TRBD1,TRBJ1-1,TGCGCCAGCAGCTGGACAGGGAACGGTGTCTCTGAAGCTTTCTTT,CASSWTGNGVSEAFF
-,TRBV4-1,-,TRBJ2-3,TGCGCCAGCAGCCAAAAGGGGGCAGATACGCAGTATTTT,CASSQKGADTQYF
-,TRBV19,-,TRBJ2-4,TGTGCCAGTAGAGACCCCGGGACAAGCGCCAAAAACATTCAGTACTTC,CASRDPGTSAKNIQYF
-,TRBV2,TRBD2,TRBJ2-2,TGTGCCAGCAGTGTGGCGGGAGGGCGCACCGGGGAGCTGTTTTTT,CASSVAGGRTGELFF
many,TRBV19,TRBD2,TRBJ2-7,TGTGCCAGCGGGACTAGCGGGCCCTACGAGCAGTACTTC,CASGTSGPYEQYF
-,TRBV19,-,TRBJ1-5,TGTGCCAGTAGGGACAGAAGCAATCAGCCCCAGCATTTT,CASRDRSNQPQHF
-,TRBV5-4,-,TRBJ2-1,TGTGCCAGCAGCTTGGACCTAGCGAACTACAATGAGCAGTTCTTC,CASSLDLANYNEQFF
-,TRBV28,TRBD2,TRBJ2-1,TGTGCCAGCACCAAAAGGATACTAGCGGGAGTGCAGGGTAGCTCCTACAATGAGCAGTTCTTC,CASTKRILAGVQGSSYNEQFF
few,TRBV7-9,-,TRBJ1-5,TGTGCCAGCAGCTTGGGGGGGGGCAATCAGCCCCAGCATTTT,CASSLGGGNQPQHF
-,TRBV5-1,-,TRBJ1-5,TGCGCCAGCAGTTTGGGCAGGGACAATCAGCCCCAGCATTTT,CASSLGRDNQPQHF
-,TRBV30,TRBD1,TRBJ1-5,TGTGCCTGGAAGACAGGGGGCCCTTTGAATCAGCCCCAGCATTTT,CAWKTGGPLNQPQHF
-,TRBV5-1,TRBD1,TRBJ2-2,TGCGCCAGCAAATGGGATACACTCAGGGGGCGAACCGGGGAGCTGTTTTTT,CASKWDTLRGRTGELFF